The TCR beta chain under discussion was sequenced for a study of blood T cell repertoires in COVID-19. This CDR3 is built from 16 residues. TCRdb keeps only in-frame clones here, not all; method: immunoSEQ multiplex PCR. Of roughly 260,000 clones in the sample, roughly 87% were seen once. This receptor was obtained from a woman between 45 and 60 years old who had recovered from COVID-19. Sequencing was done on a sample of peripheral blood. V gene TRBV21-1 combines with J gene TRBJ2-1; the table calls TRBD2, which could not be checked here. TRBV21-1 is deemed a pseudogene. CDR3 region: CASSNGGTGDLNEQFF. The CDR3 DNA sequence: TGTGCCAGTTCGAACGGGGGGACGGGGGATCTAAATGAGCAGTTCTTC.